This T cell receptor (beta chain) stems from a study of cytomegalovirus exposure and HLA in healthy donors. Background on the study: The study's early data release held about 85 million unique TCRs from HLA-typed donors. Study outcomes and limitations: The study recorded 150 to 200 TCR beta chains that were cytomegalovirus-associated. There were some V segments, including TRBV6-2 and TRBV6-3, excluded as indistinguishable. Presence/absence analyses took donor sequencing depth as roughly uniform.

As regards this clone: Its antigen is currently unknown.

Both 60 Vbeta primers and 13 Jbeta primers went into the PCR. Some clones are missing from TCRdb's copy, which holds only in-frame ones; the method was immunoSEQ multiplex PCR. The sample comprises more than 85,000 clones, 80% of which are singletons, and roughly 2.9% rests with the top ten. The CDR3 spans 16 residues. Germline V gene sequence: CDR1 MNHEY, CDR2 SMNVEV (reference sequence). Trimming removed 1 base at V and 4 bases at J, with 13 bases between. This TCR was sampled from a woman aged 60-75 years in good health and CMV-seropositive. The sequenced sample was PBMCs. The genes are TRBV27 and TRBJ2-2; possible D gene TRBD2, 5 bases. CDR3 amino acids: CASSLLSGFGTGELFF. In nucleotides, the CDR3 is TGTGCCAGCAGTTTATTATCGGGGTTTGGCACCGGGGAGCTGTTTTTT.